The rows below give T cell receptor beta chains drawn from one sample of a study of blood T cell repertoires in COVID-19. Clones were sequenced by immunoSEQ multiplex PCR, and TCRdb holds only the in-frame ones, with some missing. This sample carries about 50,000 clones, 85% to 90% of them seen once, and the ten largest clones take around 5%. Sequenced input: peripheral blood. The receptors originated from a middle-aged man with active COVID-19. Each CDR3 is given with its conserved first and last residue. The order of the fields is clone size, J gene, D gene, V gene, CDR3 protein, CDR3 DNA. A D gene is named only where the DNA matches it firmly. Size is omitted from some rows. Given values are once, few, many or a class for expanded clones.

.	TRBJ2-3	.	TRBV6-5	CASNLDYRDTQYF	TGTGCCAGCAATCTGGACTACCGAGATACGCAGTATTTT
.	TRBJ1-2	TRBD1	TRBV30	CAFNWRGPRGYTF	TGTGCCTTCAATTGGAGGGGGCCCAGAGGCTACACCTTC
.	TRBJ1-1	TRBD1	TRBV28	CASGLLTGMNTEAFF	TGTGCCAGCGGCCTACTGACAGGGATGAACACTGAAGCTTTCTTT
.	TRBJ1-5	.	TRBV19	CASSIYFSNQPQHF	TGTGCCAGTAGTATTTATTTTAGCAATCAGCCCCAGCATTTT
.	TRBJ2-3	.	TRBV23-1	CASTILGPDTQYF	TGCGCCAGCACCATCCTAGGTCCAGATACGCAGTATTTT
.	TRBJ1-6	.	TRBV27	CASSLWRSNSPLHF	TGTGCCAGCAGTTTATGGCGGTCTAATTCACCCCTCCACTTT
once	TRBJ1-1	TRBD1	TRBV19	CAAGTGEATEAFF	TGTGCCGCAGGAACAGGGGAGGCAACTGAAGCTTTCTTT
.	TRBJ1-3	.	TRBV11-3	CASSLQGRQGNTIYF	TGTGCCAGCAGCCTTCAGGGGCGACAAGGAAACACCATATATTTT
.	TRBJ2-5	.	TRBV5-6	CASSLGVVYQETQYF	TGTGCCAGCAGCTTAGGGGTGGTGTACCAAGAGACCCAGTACTTC
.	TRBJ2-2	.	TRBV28	CASRTSTGRAGELFF	TGTGCCAGCAGAACGTCTACAGGGAGGGCCGGGGAGCTGTTTTTT
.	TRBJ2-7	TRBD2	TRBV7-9	CASSLGAGLAEYEQYF	TGTGCCAGCAGCTTGGGTGCGGGACTAGCGGAGTACGAGCAGTACTTC
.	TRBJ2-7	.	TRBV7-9	CASSLGGRPYEQYF	TGTGCCAGCAGCTTAGGCGGCAGACCCTACGAGCAGTACTTC
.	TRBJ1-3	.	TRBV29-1	CSGVGWGNTIYF	TGCAGCGGAGTCGGTTGGGGAAACACCATATATTTT
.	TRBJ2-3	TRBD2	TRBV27	CASSLLTSGRGDTQYF	TGTGCCAGCAGTTTATTGACTAGCGGGAGAGGAGATACGCAGTATTTT
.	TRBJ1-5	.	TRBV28	CATLHRGNQPQHF	TGTGCCACTCTGCATCGGGGCAATCAGCCCCAGCATTTT
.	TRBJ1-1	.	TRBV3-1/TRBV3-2	CASSQDRWNTEAFF	TGTGCCAGCAGCCAAGACAGGTGGAACACTGAAGCTTTCTTT
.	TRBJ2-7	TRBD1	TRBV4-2	CASSQNRGYEQYF	TGTGCCAGCAGCCAGAACAGGGGCTACGAGCAGTACTTC
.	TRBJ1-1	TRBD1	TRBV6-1	CASSEAWGQGTNTEAFF	TGTGCCAGCAGTGAAGCGTGGGGACAGGGGACGAACACTGAAGCTTTCTTT
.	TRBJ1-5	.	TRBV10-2	CASTDGDVYQPQHF	TGCGCCAGCACTGACGGGGATGTTTATCAGCCCCAGCATTTT
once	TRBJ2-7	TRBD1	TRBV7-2	CASSSRDRGVYEQYF	TGTGCCAGCAGCTCCCGGGACAGGGGCGTTTACGAGCAGTACTTC
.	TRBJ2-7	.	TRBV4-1	CASSQNRDSPYEQYF	TGCGCCAGCAGCCAGAACCGGGACTCACCCTACGAGCAGTACTTC
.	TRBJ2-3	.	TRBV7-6	CASSINPDRGDTQYF	TGTGCCAGCAGCATAAACCCCGATAGGGGAGATACGCAGTATTTT
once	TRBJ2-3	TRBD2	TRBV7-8	CASSLGTSLFVTDTQYF	TGTGCCAGCAGCTTAGGGACTAGCCTTTTTGTCACAGATACGCAGTATTTT
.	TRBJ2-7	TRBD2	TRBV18	CASSPQREGRYEQYF	TGTGCCAGCTCACCACAACGGGAGGGACGCTACGAGCAGTACTTC
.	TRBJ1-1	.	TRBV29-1	CSVGGDTEAFF	TGCAGCGTTGGGGGGGACACTGAAGCTTTCTTT
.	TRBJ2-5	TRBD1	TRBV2	CASRGRTGEILETQYF	TGTGCCAGCAGGGGACGGACAGGGGAAATACTAGAGACCCAGTACTTC
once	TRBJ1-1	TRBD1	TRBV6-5	CASDRGRGTEAFF	TGTGCCAGCGACAGGGGGCGAGGCACTGAAGCTTTCTTT
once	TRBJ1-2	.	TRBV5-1	CASSLGSVNVYGYTF	TGCGCCAGCAGCTTGGGTTCAGTTAACGTCTATGGCTACACCTTC
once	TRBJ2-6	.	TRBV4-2	CASSQAGGSGANVLTF	TGTGCCAGCAGCCAAGCAGGGGGGTCTGGGGCCAACGTCCTGACTTTC
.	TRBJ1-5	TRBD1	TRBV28	CASSNTRDRVYANQPQHF	TGTGCCAGCAGCAATACAAGGGACAGGGTCTATGCGAATCAGCCCCAGCATTTT
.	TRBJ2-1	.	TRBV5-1	CASSFTGSGTNEQFF	TGCGCCAGCAGCTTCACCGGGAGCGGCACCAATGAGCAGTTCTTC
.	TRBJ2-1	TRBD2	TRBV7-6	CASSPARGRAWNEQFF	TGTGCCAGCAGCCCCGCGAGAGGGAGGGCCTGGAATGAGCAGTTCTTC
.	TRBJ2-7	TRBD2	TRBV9	CASSVGPSGAYEQYF	TGTGCCAGCAGCGTAGGCCCTAGCGGCGCCTACGAGCAGTACTTC
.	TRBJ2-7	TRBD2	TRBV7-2	CASSGKLAGGNEQYF	TGTGCCAGCAGCGGTAAACTAGCGGGAGGCAACGAGCAGTACTTC
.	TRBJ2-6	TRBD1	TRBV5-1	CASNSGTGDPGANVLTF	TGCGCCAGCAACTCCGGGACAGGGGATCCTGGGGCCAACGTCCTGACTTTC
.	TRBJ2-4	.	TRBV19	CASSIGSRSKNIQYF	TGTGCCAGTAGTATAGGGAGCCGATCCAAAAACATTCAGTACTTC
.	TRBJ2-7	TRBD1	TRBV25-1	CASRVTGGYEQYF	TGTGCCAGCAGGGTCACAGGGGGCTACGAGCAGTACTTC
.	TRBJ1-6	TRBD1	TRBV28	CASSLIRDRASPLHF	TGTGCCAGCAGTTTAATCAGGGACAGGGCTTCACCCCTCCACTTT
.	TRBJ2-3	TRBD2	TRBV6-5	CASGLGTSYGDTQYF	TGTGCCAGTGGACTCGGGACTAGTTACGGAGATACGCAGTATTTT
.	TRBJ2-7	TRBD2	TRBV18	CASSPSGGASYEQYF	TGTGCCAGCTCACCGTCCGGGGGGGCCTCCTACGAGCAGTACTTC
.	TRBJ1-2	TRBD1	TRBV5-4	CASSMDRGTNYGYTF	TGTGCCAGCAGCATGGACAGGGGGACCAACTATGGCTACACCTTC
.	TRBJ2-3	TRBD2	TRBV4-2	CASSQGAGGVDTQYF	TGTGCCAGCAGCCAAGGGGCGGGAGGGGTTGATACGCAGTATTTT
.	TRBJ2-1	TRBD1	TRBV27	CASSLRGTGASYNEQFF	TGTGCCAGCAGTTTAAGGGGGACAGGGGCGTCCTACAATGAGCAGTTCTTC
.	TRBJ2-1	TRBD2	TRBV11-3	CASSPGGLAGGFGDEQFF	TGTGCCAGCAGCCCGGGGGGACTAGCGGGTGGGTTCGGGGATGAGCAGTTCTTC
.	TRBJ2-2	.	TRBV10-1	CASSASHPGELFF	TGCGCCAGCAGTGCTTCACACCCCGGGGAGCTGTTTTTT
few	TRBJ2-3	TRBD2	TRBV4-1	CASSQGGSDTDTQYF	TGCGCCAGCAGCCAGGGCGGGAGCGACACAGATACGCAGTATTTT
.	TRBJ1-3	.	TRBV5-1	CASSLEPSGNTIYF	TGCGCCAGCAGCTTAGAGCCCTCTGGAAACACCATATATTTT
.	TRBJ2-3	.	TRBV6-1	CASSEVGDGTDTQYF	TGTGCCAGCAGTGAAGTCGGGGATGGAACAGATACGCAGTATTTT
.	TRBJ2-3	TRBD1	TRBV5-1	CASSSRTGGDTQYF	TGCGCCAGCAGCTCCCGGACAGGGGGAGATACGCAGTATTTT
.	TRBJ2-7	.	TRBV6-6	CASSYSRARFAYEQYF	TGTGCCAGCAGTTACTCGAGGGCGCGATTCGCCTACGAGCAGTACTTC
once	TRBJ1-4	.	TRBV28	CASSHGGLTGKLFF	TGTGCCAGCAGCCACGGCGGCCTCACCGGGAAACTGTTTTTT
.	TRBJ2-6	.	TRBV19	CASSISLPSGANVLTF	TGTGCCAGTAGTATCAGTCTTCCTTCTGGGGCCAACGTCCTGACTTTC
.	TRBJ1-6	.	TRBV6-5	CASSLYGYNSPLHF	TGTGCCAGCAGCCTATACGGGTATAATTCACCCCTCCACTTT